This entry lists 10 T cell receptor beta chains sequenced from one sample in a study of somatic mutations in cytotoxic T cells in rheumatoid arthritis (dated by TCRdb to the late 2010s). Libraries came from the immunoSEQ multiplex PCR assay. TCRdb retrieved this table from immuneACCESS and kept in-frame rearrangements only. Not all clones are present; in checked studies, unresolved V genes account for under half, and no reason is known for the remainder. The sample table contains about 20,000 clones; only one count was recorded for 74% of them. Less than 6% of the sample is in the top ten clones. Sequencing used CD8+ T cells sorted from blood. Source of these receptors: a man in his sixties in good health.

V usage is TRBV7-6 and J usage is TRBJ2-7; 7 bases match TRBD1. CDR3 length: 13 residues. Germline values: CDR1 SGHVS, CDR2 FNYEAQ. J gave up 3 bases and V 5 bases, and 4 bases lay outside the gene matches. CDR3 in amino acids: CASSPRQGYEQYF. The DNA of the CDR3 is TGTGCCAGCAGCCCTCGACAGGGCTACGAGCAGTACTTC.

The rearrangement links TRBV27 to TRBJ2-7; possibly TRBD1 for D (6 bases). Germline-derived CDR1 and CDR2 are MNHEY and SMNVEV (reference sequence). With 5 bases removed from V and 3 bases from J, the gap between germline ends came to 17 bases. The CDR3 consists of 15 residues. For the CDR3, the DNA is TGTGCCAGCAGTGAGCGACAGGCCCTGATCTACGAGCAGTACTTC. As protein: CASSERQALIYEQYF.

The chain combines TRBV7-8 with TRBJ2-1; TRBD2 aligns across 11 bases. CDR1 and CDR2 (germline): SGHVS, FQNEAQ. The CDR3 is 16 residues long. The junction had 10 bases not matched to a gene; V was cut back by 5 bases and J by 7 bases. The CDR3 region is CASSPDVTSGSNEQFF. The CDR3 nucleotides read TGTGCCAGCAGCCCAGATGTTACTAGCGGGAGTAATGAGCAGTTCTTC.

V is TRBV6-5 and J is TRBJ2-1; 8 bases match TRBD2. V was pared by 8 bases and J by 3 bases, with 9 bases of the junction left unmatched. Germline-derived CDR1 and CDR2 are MNHEY and SVGAGI. CDR3 size: 15 residues. This chain's CDR3 is CASARQAGGYNEQFF. The CDR3 nucleotides are TGTGCCAGCGCACGACAGGCGGGGGGCTACAATGAGCAGTTCTTC.

V and J are TRBV7-7 and TRBJ1-3; perhaps TRBD1 as D (5 bases). CDR3 length equals 15 residues. Per the germline V gene, CDR1 is SSHAT and CDR2 is FNYEAQ (reference sequence). Between the trimmed V and J ends, which lost 1 base and 2 bases, there was a span of 9 bases. The CDR3 DNA follows: TGTGCCAGCAGCTTAGGCCCAGGGCCTGGAAACACCATATATTTT. It encodes CASSLGPGPGNTIYF.

J is TRBJ2-3 and V is TRBV27, with D possibly being TRBD1 (6 bases). The CDR3 is 16 residues long. Trimming took 6 bases from V and 0 from J, leaving 16 bases between them. Germline values: CDR1 MNHEY, CDR2 SMNVEV (reference sequence). CDR3 loop: CASRLWLGASTDTQYF. The CDR3 DNA is TGTGCCAGCAGACTATGGTTGGGGGCGAGCACAGATACGCAGTATTTT.

This CDR3 is CASRQGYEQYF. CDR3 nucleotide sequence: TGTGCCAGCAGACAGGGCTACGAGCAGTACTTC. The chain uses TRBV27 and TRBJ2-7; D is possibly TRBD1 (6 bases). Trimming cost V 6 bases and J 3 bases, with 6 bases left between them. Germline V gene sequence: CDR1 MNHEY, CDR2 SMNVEV (reference sequence). The CDR3 is made up of 11 amino acids.

This chain uses TRBV27 with TRBJ1-1, with D hard to call. Germline V gene lookup returns CDR1 MNHEY and CDR2 SMNVEV (reference sequence). The CDR3 runs 14 residues. V was trimmed by 3 bases and J by 6 bases, leaving 14 bases between them. The CDR3: CASSLLPFSPEAFF. The CDR3 bases are TGTGCCAGCAGTTTGCTTCCATTTAGTCCTGAAGCTTTCTTT.

The chain combines TRBV4-1 with TRBJ1-4; possibly TRBD1 for D (5 bases). This CDR3 is built from 17 residues. V was trimmed by 0 bases and J by 3 bases, leaving 14 bases between them. The germline CDR1 and CDR2 sequences are MGHRA and YSYEKL. The CDR3 nucleotides read TGCGCCAGCAGCCAAGAGGGCCAGGGCTTAGCTAATGAAAAACTGTTTTTT. As protein: CASSQEGQGLANEKLFF.

J is TRBJ2-1 and V is TRBV7-3; 9 bases are a match to TRBD2. CDR1 is SGHTA, CDR2 FQGTGA, per germline. This CDR3 has 15 amino acids. Unmatched junction bases numbered 0, after V lost 3 bases and J lost 0 bases. The CDR3: CASSFSGSSYNEQFF. The CDR3 DNA sequence: TGTGCCAGCAGCTTTAGCGGGAGCTCCTACAATGAGCAGTTCTTC.